This T cell receptor (beta chain) was profiled in a study of shared clonotypes between healthy human individuals. Study information: CD4 naive and CD4 memory each took three plates per donor, while CD8 naive took two and CD8 memory one.

Sequencing was at deep level. Measured with immunoSEQ multiplex PCR; TCRdb has only the in-frame clones, and not every one. Here the sample spans approximately 98,000 clones, around 65% being singletons. Donors had no recently reported acute infections or vaccinations and were HIV-negative. The donors, all of them Caucasian adults, lived in Nashville, Tennessee. Germline lookup yields CDR1 SGHNT and CDR2 YENEEA. The CDR3 has 11 residues. The germline V and J ends were trimmed by 3 bases and 11 bases, with 10 bases remaining between them. This chain links TRBV11-3 with TRBJ1-1, with D maybe TRBD1 (5 bases). Sequenced input: memory CD8+ T cells sorted from blood. The subset was: CD45RO+ cells pooled with CCR7-negative TemRA cells. This TCR was recovered from a woman aged 30 to 39 in good health. The CDR3 sequence is CASSFVGDAFF. CDR3 DNA sequence: TGTGCCAGCAGCTTTGTAGGGGATGCTTTCTTT.